This T cell receptor (beta chain) comes out of a study of blood T cell repertoires in COVID-19. Background on the study: Sites across the United States, Italy and Spain contributed samples from acute and convalescent COVID-19. T cells, B-cell-depleted T cells, or PBMCs provided the cDNA or gDNA that served as material.

Germline CDR1 is PRHDT and CDR2 is FYEKMQ (reference sequence). Trimming at V came to 4 bases and at J to 9 bases, leaving 16 bases not matched to a gene. The CDR3 runs 17 residues. This clone has just one count. Sequencing used immunoSEQ multiplex PCR; TCRdb keeps in-frame clones, though not all of them. The sample has around 100,000 clones; approximately 90% are singletons. This TCR derives from a man in his fifties with acute or convalescent COVID-19. Sequencing was carried out using peripheral blood. This rearrangement joins TRBV13 to TRBJ2-1, with 9 bases identical to TRBD2. For the CDR3, the DNA is TGTGCCAGCAGCTCCTCCCCTCTGGCGGGAGGGCCCGCTGAGCAGTTCTTC. Translation gives CASSSSPLAGGPAEQFF. Looking up the rest from reference TRBV13 and TRBJ2-1 gives the full variable domain: AAGVIQSPRHLIKEKRETATLKCYPIPRHDTVYWYQQGPGQDPQFLISFYEKMQSDKGSIPDRFSAQQFSDYHSELNMSSLELGDSALYFCASSSSPLAGGPAEQFFGPGTRLTVL.